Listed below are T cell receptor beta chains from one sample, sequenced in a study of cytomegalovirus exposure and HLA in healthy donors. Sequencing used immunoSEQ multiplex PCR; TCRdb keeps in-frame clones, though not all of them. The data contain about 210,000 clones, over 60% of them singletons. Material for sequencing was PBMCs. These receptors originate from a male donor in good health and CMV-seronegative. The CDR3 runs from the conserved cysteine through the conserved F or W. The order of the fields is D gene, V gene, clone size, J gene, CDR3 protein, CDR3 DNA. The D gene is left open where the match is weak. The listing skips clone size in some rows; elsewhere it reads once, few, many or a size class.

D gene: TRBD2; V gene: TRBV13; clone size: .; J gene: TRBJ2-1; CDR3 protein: CASSPPGLAGGHNEQFF; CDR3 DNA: TGTGCCAGCAGCCCTCCGGGACTAGCGGGGGGCCACAATGAGCAGTTCTTC
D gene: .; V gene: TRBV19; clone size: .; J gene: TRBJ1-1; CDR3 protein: CASSRSIITGEAFF; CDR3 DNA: TGTGCCAGTAGCCGAAGTATTATTACAGGGGAAGCTTTCTTT
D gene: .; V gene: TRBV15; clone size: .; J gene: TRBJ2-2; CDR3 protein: CATSRVRGRAGELFF; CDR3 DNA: TGTGCCACCAGCAGAGTCCGAGGCCGCGCCGGGGAGCTGTTTTTT
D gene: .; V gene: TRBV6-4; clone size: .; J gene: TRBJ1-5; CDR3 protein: CASFRDSSVHSNQPQHF; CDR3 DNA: TGTGCCAGTTTTCGGGACTCGTCTGTCCATAGCAATCAGCCCCAGCATTTT
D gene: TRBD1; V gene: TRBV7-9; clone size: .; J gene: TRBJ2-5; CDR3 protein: CASSLAAAGGETQYF; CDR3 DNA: TGTGCCAGCAGCTTAGCGGCGGCAGGGGGAGAGACCCAGTACTTC
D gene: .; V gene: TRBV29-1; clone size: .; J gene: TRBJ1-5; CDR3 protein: CSVVFGGNQPQHF; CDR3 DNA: TGCAGCGTTGTGTTCGGGGGCAATCAGCCCCAGCATTTT
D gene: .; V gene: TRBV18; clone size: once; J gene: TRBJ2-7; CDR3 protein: CASSYSRQDSYEQYF; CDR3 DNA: TGTGCCAGCTCGTACTCCCGACAGGACTCCTACGAGCAGTACTTC
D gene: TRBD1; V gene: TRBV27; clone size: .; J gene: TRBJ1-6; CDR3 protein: CASKSRTGSSPLHF; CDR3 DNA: TGTGCCAGCAAATCGAGGACAGGGTCGAGTCCCCTCCACTTT
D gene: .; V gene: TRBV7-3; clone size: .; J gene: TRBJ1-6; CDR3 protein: CASSLGLGDSPLHF; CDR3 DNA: TGTGCCAGCAGCTTAGGGTTGGGAGATTCACCCCTCCACTTT
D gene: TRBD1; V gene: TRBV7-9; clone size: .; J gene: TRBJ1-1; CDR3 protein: CASSSTGGRSLNTEAFF; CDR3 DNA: TGTGCCAGCAGCTCAACAGGGGGCCGAAGTCTAAACACTGAAGCTTTCTTT
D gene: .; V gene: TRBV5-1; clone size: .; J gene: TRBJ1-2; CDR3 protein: CASSLAGSLDYGYTF; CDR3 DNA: TGCGCCAGCAGCTTGGCAGGCAGCTTGGACTATGGCTACACCTTC
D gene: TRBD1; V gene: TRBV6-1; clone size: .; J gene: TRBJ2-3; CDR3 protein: CASSERTGVSTDTQYF; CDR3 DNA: TGTGCCAGCAGTGAAAGGACAGGGGTTAGCACAGATACGCAGTATTTT
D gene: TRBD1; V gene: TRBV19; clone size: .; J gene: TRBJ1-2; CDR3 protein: CASSMGAARDRGPGYTF; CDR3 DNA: TGTGCCAGTAGTATGGGAGCCGCGCGGGACAGGGGGCCTGGCTACACCTTC
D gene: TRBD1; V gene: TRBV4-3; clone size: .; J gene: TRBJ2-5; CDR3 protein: CASSPRTGKGETQYF; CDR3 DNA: TGCGCCAGCAGCCCCCGGACAGGGAAAGGGGAGACCCAGTACTTC
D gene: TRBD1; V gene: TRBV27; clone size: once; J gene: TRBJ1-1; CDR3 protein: CASSLSAGQAGTEAFF; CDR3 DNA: TGTGCCAGCAGTTTATCCGCCGGACAGGCGGGAACTGAAGCTTTCTTT
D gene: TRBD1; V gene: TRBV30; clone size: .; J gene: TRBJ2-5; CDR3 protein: CASGQGVGETQYF; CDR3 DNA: TGTGCCTCCGGACAGGGGGTAGGAGAGACCCAGTACTTC
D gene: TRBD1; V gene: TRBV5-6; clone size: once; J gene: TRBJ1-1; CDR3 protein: CASSPRDRIMNTEAFF; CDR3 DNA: TGTGCCAGCAGCCCCCGGGACAGGATTATGAACACTGAAGCTTTCTTT
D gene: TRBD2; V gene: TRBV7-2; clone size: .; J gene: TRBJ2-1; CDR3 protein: CARGLAGAGEQFF; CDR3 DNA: TGTGCCCGAGGGCTAGCGGGGGCGGGTGAGCAGTTCTTC
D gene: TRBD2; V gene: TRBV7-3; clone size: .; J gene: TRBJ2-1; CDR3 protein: CASSSGTSNEQFF; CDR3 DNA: TGTGCCAGCAGCTCCGGGACTAGCAATGAGCAGTTCTTC
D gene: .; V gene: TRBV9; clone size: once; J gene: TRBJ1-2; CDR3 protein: CASSVSAYYGYTF; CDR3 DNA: TGTGCCAGCAGCGTGTCCGCGTACTATGGCTACACCTTC
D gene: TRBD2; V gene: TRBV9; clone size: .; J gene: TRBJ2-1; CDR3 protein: CASTVGLANVDEQFF; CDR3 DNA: TGTGCCAGCACCGTAGGACTAGCTAACGTCGATGAGCAGTTCTTC
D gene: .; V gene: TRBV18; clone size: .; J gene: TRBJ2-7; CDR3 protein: CASSPDTNTYEQYF; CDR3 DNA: TGTGCCAGCTCACCTGATACAAATACCTACGAGCAGTACTTC
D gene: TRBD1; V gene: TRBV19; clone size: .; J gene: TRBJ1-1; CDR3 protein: CASSTGQTEAFF; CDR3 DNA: TGTGCCAGTAGTACGGGACAGACTGAAGCTTTCTTT
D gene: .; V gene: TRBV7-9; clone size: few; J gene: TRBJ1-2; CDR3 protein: CASSHGTDGYTF; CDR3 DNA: TGTGCCAGCAGCCACGGGACTGACGGCTACACCTTC
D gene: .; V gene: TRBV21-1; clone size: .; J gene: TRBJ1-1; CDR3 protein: CASSKVGQGNTEAFF; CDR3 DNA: .
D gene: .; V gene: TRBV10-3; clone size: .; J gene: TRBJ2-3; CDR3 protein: CAISESRLDTQYF; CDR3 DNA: TGTGCCATCAGTGAGTCGAGGCTAGATACGCAGTATTTT
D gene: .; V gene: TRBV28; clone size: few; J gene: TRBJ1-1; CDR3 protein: CASSLWGGNTEAFF; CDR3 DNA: TGTGCCAGCAGTTTATGGGGGGGGAACACTGAAGCTTTCTTT
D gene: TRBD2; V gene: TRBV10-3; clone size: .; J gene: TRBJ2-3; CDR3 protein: CAISDLASGAAGDTQYF; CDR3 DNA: TGTGCCATCAGTGATCTGGCTAGCGGGGCCGCAGGGGATACGCAGTATTTT
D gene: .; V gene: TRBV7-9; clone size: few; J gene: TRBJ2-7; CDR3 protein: CASSPTGSVLGEQYF; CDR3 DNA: TGTGCCAGCAGCCCTACCGGGTCGGTGCTGGGCGAGCAGTACTTC
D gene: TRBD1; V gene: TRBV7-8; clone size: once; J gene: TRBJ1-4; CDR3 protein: CASKRNRDRDEKLFF; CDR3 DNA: TGTGCCAGCAAGCGAAACCGGGACAGGGATGAAAAACTGTTTTTT
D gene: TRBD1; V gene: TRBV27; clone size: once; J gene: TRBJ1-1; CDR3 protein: CASSLSPGTGNRVSEAFF; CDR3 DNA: TGTGCCAGCAGTTTATCGCCGGGGACAGGGAACAGAGTCTCTGAAGCTTTCTTT
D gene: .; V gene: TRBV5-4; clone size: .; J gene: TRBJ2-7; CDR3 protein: CASSSEPVDEQYF; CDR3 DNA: TGTGCCAGCAGCTCCGAGCCGGTAGACGAGCAGTACTTC
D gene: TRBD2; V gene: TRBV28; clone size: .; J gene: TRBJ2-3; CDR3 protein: CASSSTSVGTDTQYF; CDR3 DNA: TGTGCCAGCAGTTCGACTAGCGTCGGCACAGATACGCAGTATTTT
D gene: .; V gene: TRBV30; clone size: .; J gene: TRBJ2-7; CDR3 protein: CAWGDTRYEQYF; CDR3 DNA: TGTGCCTGGGGGGACACCAGATACGAGCAGTACTTC
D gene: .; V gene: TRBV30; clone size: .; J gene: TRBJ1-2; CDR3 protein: CAWSVPRESYGYTF; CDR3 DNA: TGTGCCTGGAGTGTACCCAGGGAATCCTATGGCTACACCTTC
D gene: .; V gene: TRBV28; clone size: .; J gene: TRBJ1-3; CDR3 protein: CASSSPSGLQHSGNTIYF; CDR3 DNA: TGTGCCAGCAGTTCTCCCTCGGGACTGCAGCACTCTGGAAACACCATATATTTT
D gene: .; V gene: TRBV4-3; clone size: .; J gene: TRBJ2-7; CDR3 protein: CASSQDRREQYF; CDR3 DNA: TGCGCCAGCAGCCAAGATCGCAGGGAGCAGTACTTC
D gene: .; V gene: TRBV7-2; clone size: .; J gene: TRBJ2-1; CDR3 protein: CASSLVGGGLEQFF; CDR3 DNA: TGTGCCAGCAGCTTAGTTGGCGGGGGCCTTGAGCAGTTCTTC
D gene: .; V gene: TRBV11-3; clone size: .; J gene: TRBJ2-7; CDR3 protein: CASSEERDSYEQYF; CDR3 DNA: TGTGCCAGCAGCGAGGAGAGGGATTCCTACGAGCAGTACTTC
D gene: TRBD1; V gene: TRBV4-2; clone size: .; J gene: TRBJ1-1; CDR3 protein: CASSQDRGYTEAFF; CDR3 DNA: TGTGCCAGCAGCCAGGACAGGGGGTATACTGAAGCTTTCTTT
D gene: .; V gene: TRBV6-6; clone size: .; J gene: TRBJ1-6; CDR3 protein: CASGGGSSYNSPLHF; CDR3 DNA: TGTGCCAGCGGGGGGGGGAGCTCCTATAATTCACCCCTCCACTTT
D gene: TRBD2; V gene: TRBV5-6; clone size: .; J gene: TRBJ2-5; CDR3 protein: CASSVTGGGAETQYF; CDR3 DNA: TGTGCCAGCAGCGTGACCGGGGGGGGAGCAGAGACCCAGTACTTC
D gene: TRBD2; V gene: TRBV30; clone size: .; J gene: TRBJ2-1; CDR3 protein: CACPRSGRKTGEQFF; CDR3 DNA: TGTGCCTGCCCCCGTAGCGGGAGGAAGACGGGTGAGCAGTTCTTC
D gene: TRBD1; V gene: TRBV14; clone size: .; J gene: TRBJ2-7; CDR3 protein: CASSPGQLQQYF; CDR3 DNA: TGTGCCAGCAGCCCGGGACAGCTCCAGCAATACTTC
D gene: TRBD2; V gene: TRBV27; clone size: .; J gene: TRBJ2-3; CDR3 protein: CASSVSSGGNTQYF; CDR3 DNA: TGTGCCAGCAGTGTCTCTAGCGGGGGGAATACGCAGTATTTT
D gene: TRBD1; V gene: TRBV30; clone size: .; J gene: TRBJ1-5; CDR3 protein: CAWSLGQVNQPQHF; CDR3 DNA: TGTGCCTGGAGCTTGGGACAGGTCAATCAGCCCCAGCATTTT
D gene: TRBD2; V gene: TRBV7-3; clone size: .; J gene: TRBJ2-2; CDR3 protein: CASSPPSGTSGVGELFF; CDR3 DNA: TGTGCCAGCAGCCCTCCTTCGGGGACTAGCGGGGTGGGGGAGCTGTTTTTT
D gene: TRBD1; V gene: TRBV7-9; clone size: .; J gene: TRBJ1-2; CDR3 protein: CASSPGLGTVGYTF; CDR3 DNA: TGTGCCAGCAGCCCCGGATTGGGGACAGTGGGCTACACCTTC
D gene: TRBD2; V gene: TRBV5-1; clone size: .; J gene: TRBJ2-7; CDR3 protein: CASSWKGVAGGGEYF; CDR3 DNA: TGTGCCAGCAGCTGGAAGGGGGTAGCGGGAGGTGGGGAGTACTTC
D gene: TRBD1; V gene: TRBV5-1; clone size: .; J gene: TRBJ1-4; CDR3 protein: CASSLGQGYEKLFF; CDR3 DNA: TGCGCCAGCAGCCTGGGACAGGGATACGAAAAACTGTTTTTT
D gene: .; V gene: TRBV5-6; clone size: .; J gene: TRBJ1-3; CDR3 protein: CASSLVRQRSGNTIYF; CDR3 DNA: TGTGCCAGCAGCTTGGTGAGGCAGCGTTCTGGAAACACCATATATTTT